This TCR beta chain was sequenced during a study of cytomegalovirus exposure and HLA in healthy donors. Findings and limits, study-wide: Rarity characterized most TCR sequences, yet some public TCRs appeared in many donors.

This CDR3 is 12 amino acids long. Trimming removed 2 bases at V and 6 bases at J, with 8 bases between. Germline V gene data show CDR1 as GTSNPN and CDR2 as SVGIG (reference sequence). Details on this clone: Its antigen is not known.

The primer mix had 60 Vbeta and 13 Jbeta primers. Profiled with immunoSEQ multiplex PCR; TCRdb holds only in-frame clones, not every one. Across some 130,000 clones, the top ten clones capture around 1.6% of the sample. The sequence was obtained from a man younger than 30 in good health and CMV-seronegative. Sequenced sample: PBMCs. J is TRBJ2-4 and V is TRBV30; D possibly corresponds to TRBD1 (5 bases). The CDR3 is CAWSTTGNIQYF. The CDR3 region has the DNA TGTGCCTGGAGTACAACAGGAAACATTCAGTACTTC.